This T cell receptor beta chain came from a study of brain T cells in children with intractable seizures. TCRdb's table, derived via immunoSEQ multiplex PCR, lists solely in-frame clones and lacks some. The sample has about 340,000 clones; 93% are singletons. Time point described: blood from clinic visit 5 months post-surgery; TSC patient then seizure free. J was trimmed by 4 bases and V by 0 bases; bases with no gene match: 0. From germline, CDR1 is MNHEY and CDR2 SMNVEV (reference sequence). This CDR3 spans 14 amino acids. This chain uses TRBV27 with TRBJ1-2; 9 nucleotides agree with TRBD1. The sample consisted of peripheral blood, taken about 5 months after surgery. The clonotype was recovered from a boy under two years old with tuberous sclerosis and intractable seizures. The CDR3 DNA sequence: TGTGCCAGCAGTTTATCGGGACAGGGCTATGGCTACACCTTC. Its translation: CASSLSGQGYGYTF.